This record covers a single T cell receptor beta chain. This sample is part of a study of blood T cell repertoires in COVID-19. Background on the study: The analysed material was cDNA or gDNA that came from T cells, B-cell-depleted T cells, or PBMCs.

The V gene's germline CDR1 is SGHTA and CDR2 FQGTGA. Trimming left V 1 base short and J 7 bases short, with 7 bases between. The CDR3 runs 12 residues. Original processing methods: Quantification of nucleated cells was approximated via reference gene primer amplification. Assay: immunoSEQ multiplex PCR; the TCRdb copy retains only in-frame clones and omits some. Clonal size and the V and J genes are those of that table, whereas D and trimming came from the DNA. The sample consists of 130,000 to 150,000 clones, roughly 87% of them appearing once. This sequence joins TRBV7-3 and TRBJ1-1; no clear D. The specimen sequenced was peripheral blood. The TCR was taken from a woman in her fifties or sixties with acute or convalescent COVID-19. The CDR3 DNA sequence: TGTGCCAGCAGCTTAATACCGGGTGAAGCTTTCTTT. Protein sequence: CASSLIPGEAFF.